Each of the 4 T cell receptor beta chains below was sequenced from the same sample in a study of cytomegalovirus exposure and HLA in healthy donors. PCR employed 60 Vbeta and 13 Jbeta primers. The table came from immunoSEQ multiplex PCR; TCRdb's copy has only in-frame clones and leaves some out. The table lists 120,000 or so clones, 86% of them singletons. Source material: PBMCs. Every receptor here comes from a man aged 35 to 55 in good health and CMV-seronegative.

The chain carries TRBV4-1 and TRBJ1-5; 7 bases match TRBD1. The germline V gene has CDR1 MGHRA and CDR2 YSYEKL. This CDR3 contains 18 residues. V shed 4 bases, J shed 5 bases, and the junction held 17 bases outside the gene matches. The CDR3 region has the DNA TGCGCCAGCAGCCCCACCCCGAAAGTGACAGGGAATTATCAGCCCCAGCATTTT. It specifies CASSPTPKVTGNYQPQHF.

This chain's CDR3 is CASSPRGADEQYF. The CDR3 DNA sequence: TGTGCCAGCAGCCCTCGAGGTGCCGACGAGCAGTACTTC. The chain is built from TRBV9 and TRBJ2-7; no definite D call. Looked up from germline, CDR1 is SGDLS and CDR2 is YYNGEE. The germline V and J ends were trimmed by 4 bases and 5 bases, with 13 bases remaining between them. There are 13 residues in the CDR3. Using reference TRBV9 and TRBJ2-7 for the parts outside the CDR3, the full variable domain is DSGVTQTPKHLITATGQRVTLRCSPRSGDLSVYWYQQSLDQGLQFLIQYYNGEERAKGNILERFSAQQFPDLHSELNLSSLELGDSALYFCASSPRGADEQYFGPGTRLTVT.

V and J are TRBV7-2 and TRBJ2-7, with D possibly TRBD2 on 7 matching bases. The CDR3 extends over 16 amino acids. The V gene's germline CDR1 is SGHTA and CDR2 FQGNSA. The V and J ends lost 5 bases and 0 bases respectively, with 17 bases between them. As DNA, the CDR3 is TGTGCCAGCAGCCCGGGGGGCACATCGAGCTCCTACGAGCAGTACTTC. Residues: CASSPGGTSSSYEQYF. The full variable domain, its missing parts supplied by reference TRBV7-2 and TRBJ2-7, is GAGVSQSPSNKVTEKGKDVELRCDPISGHTALYWYRQSLGQGLEFLIYFQGNSAPDKSGLPSDRFSAERTGGSVSTLTIQRTQQEDSAVYLCASSPGGTSSSYEQYFGPGTRLTVT.

The rearrangement uses TRBV5-1 and TRBJ2-3, with 10 bases that match TRBD2. The CDR3 is 16 amino acids. The ends lost 5 bases at V and 1 base at J; junction bases unmatched: 7. Germline V gene sequence: CDR1 SGHRS, CDR2 YFSETQ. For the CDR3, the DNA is TGCGCCAGCAGTGTCCTAGCGGGGGTTGGCACAGATACGCAGTATTTT. Encoded protein: CASSVLAGVGTDTQYF. Based on the CDR3 plus reference TRBV5-1 and TRBJ2-3, the full variable domain is KAGVTQTPRYLIKTRGQQVTLSCSPISGHRSVSWYQQTPGQGLQFLFEYFSETQRNKGNFPGRFSGRQFSNSRSEMNVSTLELGDSALYLCASSVLAGVGTDTQYFGPGTRLTVL.